The T cell receptor (beta chain) under discussion was sequenced for a study of blood T cell repertoires in COVID-19. Study information: COVID-19 samples collected from the United States, Italy and Spain covered acute and convalescent phases. Sources were T cells, B-cell-depleted T cells, or PBMCs; the material itself was cDNA or gDNA.

Authors' methods: Amplifying reference gene primers gave estimates of nucleated cell counts. Sequencing was performed with immunoSEQ multiplex PCR; in TCRdb, only in-frame clones are kept and a portion is missing. That table gives V, J and clone size, and the DNA gave D and trimming. The data contain some 150,000 clones, roughly 80% of them singletons. J gave up 8 bases and V 4 bases, and 5 bases lay outside the gene matches. Germline values: CDR1 SGHDT, CDR2 YYEEEE. This CDR3 is built from 12 residues. Input material: peripheral blood. The clonotype originates from a woman aged 55-69 years with acute or convalescent COVID-19. J is TRBJ1-1 and V is TRBV5-6; 7 bases match TRBD1. In DNA, the CDR3 is TGTGCCAGCAGCCCGGGACAGAGAGAAGCTTTCTTT. Translating it yields CASSPGQREAFF.